Below, 22 T cell receptor beta chains from the same sample are listed, as sequenced in a study of healthy donors' naive CD4 and CD8 T cells. Starting from roughly 0.55 ug of total RNA, TCR libraries were made with linear amplification. TCRdb re-called the reads through MiXCR, storing one row per CDR3 protein. The sample includes 200,000 or so distinct CDR3 sequences, about 76% of them seen just once. The specimen was naive CD4+ and CD8+ T cells sorted from blood, pooled from several donors. Receptors originate from a pool of human donors in good health; the sample pools cells from several healthy donors.

The chain has TRBV10-3 and TRBJ2-3; 12 bases agree with TRBD2. Germline V gene sequence: CDR1 ENHRY, CDR2 SYGVKD. This CDR3 has 16 residues. V shed 2 bases, J shed 2 bases, and the junction held 2 bases outside the gene matches. CDR3 in amino acids: CAISEGLAGFTDTQYF. For the CDR3, the DNA is TGTGCCATCAGTGAGGGACTAGCGGGATTCACAGATACGCAGTATTTT.

The J gene is TRBJ2-3, the V gene TRBV29-1; D possibly uses TRBD1 or TRBD2 (5 bases each). V gave up 7 bases and J gave up 4 bases, with 18 bases separating them. This CDR3 has 14 residues. Germline lookup yields CDR1 SQVTM and CDR2 ANQGSEA. The CDR3 coding sequence is TGCAGCGCCCTCGGGGATACAGGCCCAGATACGCAGTATTTT. Translation: CSALGDTGPDTQYF.

The count of this clonotype is one. The chain employs TRBV29-1 and TRBJ1-1, with D hard to call. This CDR3 is 11 amino acids long. Per germline, CDR1 SQVTM and CDR2 ANQGSEA. Deletions cut 6 bases from V and 7 bases from J, with 12 bases between. The CDR3 DNA is TGCAGCGTCTCAACCGGGATTGAAGCTTTCTTT. It encodes CSVSTGIEAFF.

The chain recombines TRBV15 with TRBJ2-7, with a tentative D call TRBD2 (6 bases). The germline V gene has CDR1 LNHNV and CDR2 YYDKDF (reference sequence). V lost 0 bases and J 6 bases, leaving 15 bases between the germline ends. This CDR3 region has 15 residues. The CDR3 coding sequence is TGTGCCACCAGCAGAGATCGGGCGGGACGCTTCGAGCAGTACTTC. It yields the protein CATSRDRAGRFEQYF.

This sequence joins TRBV14 and TRBJ2-1, with D hard to call. The CDR3 loop spans 15 amino acids. V was cut by 5 bases and J by 3 bases, with 14 bases left in between. CDR1 and CDR2 (germline): SGHDN, FVKESK. CDR3 DNA sequence: TGTGCCAGCAGCGGTGGTAGCTGGGGCTACAATGAGCAGTTCTTC. Translating it yields CASSGGSWGYNEQFF.

V and J are TRBV29-1 and TRBJ2-5; weak D call: TRBD2 (5 bases). The germline V and J ends were trimmed by 0 bases and 0 bases, with 8 bases remaining between them. The length of the CDR3 is 14 residues. Germline CDR1 SQVTM, CDR2 ANQGSEA. This CDR3 is CSVEDTGYQETQYF. The CDR3 region has the DNA TGCAGCGTTGAAGATACGGGGTACCAAGAGACCCAGTACTTC.

V is TRBV6-1 and J is TRBJ2-7, with D tentatively TRBD1 (6 bases). The germline gives CDR1 MNHNS, CDR2 SASEGT. The CDR3 covers 13 residues. V lost 6 bases to trimming and J lost 3 bases, with 12 bases between them. The CDR3 region is CASSGDMDYEQYF. The CDR3 region has the DNA TGTGCCAGCAGCGGGGACATGGACTACGAGCAGTACTTC.

This CDR3 reads CASRRQENNEQFF. In DNA, the CDR3 is TGTGCCAGCAGGCGACAGGAGAACAATGAGCAGTTCTTC. This sequence joins TRBV12-3 or TRBV12-4 and TRBJ2-1; D is possibly TRBD1 (6 bases). This CDR3 spans 13 amino acids. V lost 6 bases and J lost 5, with 11 bases in between.

The CDR3 loop is CASSSPGGHNEQFF. The CDR3 region has the DNA TGTGCCAGCAGCTCCCCGGGCGGCCACAATGAGCAGTTCTTC. J is TRBJ2-1 and V is TRBV5-5; D uncertain. The CDR3 is 14 amino acids. V dropped 3 bases and J dropped 5 bases, with 12 bases sitting between them. Germline V gene data show CDR1 as SGHKS and CDR2 as YYEKEE (reference sequence).

The chain is built from TRBV5-6 and TRBJ1-2; D call uncertain. Looked up from germline, CDR1 is SGHDT and CDR2 is YYEEEE. V dropped 1 base and J dropped 3 bases, with 13 bases sitting between them. The CDR3 contains 15 residues. The CDR3 sequence: CASSLIGNPDYGYTF. For the CDR3, the DNA is TGTGCCAGCAGCTTGATAGGGAATCCCGACTATGGCTACACCTTC.

The chain carries TRBV18 and TRBJ2-1, with unresolved D. Trimming left V 4 bases short and J 10 bases short, with 14 bases between. CDR3 size: 13 residues. Looked up from germline, CDR1 is KGHSH and CDR2 is LQKENI. The CDR3 DNA follows: TGTGCCAGCTCACGCGGCGATGGACGGGAGCAGTTCTTC. Its translation is CASSRGDGREQFF.

V is TRBV30 and J is TRBJ1-1; 8 bases line up with TRBD1. This CDR3 has 10 amino acids. V shed 5 bases, J shed 11 bases, and the junction held 4 bases outside the gene matches. Per the germline V gene, CDR1 is GTSNPN and CDR2 is SVGIG (reference sequence). In DNA form, the CDR3 reads TGTGCCTGGGGCAGGGGGCACGCTTTCTTT. Encoded protein: CAWGRGHAFF.

The chain employs TRBV29-1 and TRBJ1-1, with D hard to call. Trimming removed 5 bases at V and 4 bases at J, with 11 bases between. Germline V gene sequence: CDR1 SQVTM, CDR2 ANQGSEA. The CDR3 sequence is 12 residues long. CDR3 region: CSVLVLTTEAFF. The DNA for the CDR3 is TGCAGCGTTTTGGTCTTGACCACTGAAGCTTTCTTT. The variable domain in full, with the rest retrieved from reference TRBV29-1 and TRBJ1-1, is SAVISQKPSRDICQRGTSLTIQCQVDSQVTMMFWYRQQPGQSLTLIATANQGSEATYESGFVIDKFPISRPNLTFSTLTVSNMSPEDSSIYLCSVLVLTTEAFFGQGTRLTVV.

V usage is TRBV19 and J usage is TRBJ2-7, with 12 bases matching TRBD2. The germline gives CDR1 LNHDA, CDR2 SQIVND (reference sequence). V shed 5 bases, J shed 1 base, and the junction held 3 bases outside the gene matches. This CDR3 has 15 amino acids. CDR3 amino acids: CASSVGLAGSYEQYF. CDR3 nucleotides: TGTGCCAGTAGTGTGGGACTAGCGGGTTCCTACGAGCAGTACTTC.

The V gene is TRBV10-3, the J gene TRBJ1-2, with D perhaps matching TRBD1 (5 bases). The germline V and J ends were trimmed by 3 bases and 4 bases, with 18 bases remaining between them. Germline V gene data show CDR1 as ENHRY and CDR2 as SYGVKD. This CDR3 spans 16 amino acids. CDR3 loop: CAISDFRGPEGYGYTF. The CDR3 DNA reads as TGTGCCATCAGTGACTTTAGGGGCCCCGAGGGCTATGGCTACACCTTC.

This clonotype has only a few counts. V and J are TRBV29-1 and TRBJ2-5, with D possibly being TRBD2 (6 bases). Germline V gene sequence: CDR1 SQVTM, CDR2 ANQGSEA. CDR3 length: 16 amino acids. V was clipped by 7 bases and J by 0 bases, with 21 bases between them. In nucleotides, the CDR3 is TGCAGCGCCCGCGGCCGGGCTAGCGCTTACCAAGAGACCCAGTACTTC. This sequence encodes CSARGRASAYQETQYF.

This clonotype came up a few times. The chain combines TRBV18 with TRBJ1-2, with D perhaps matching TRBD1 (5 bases). Germline V gene sequence: CDR1 KGHSH, CDR2 LQKENI. The CDR3 spans 13 residues. Trimming pared 0 bases from V and 3 bases from J, leaving 5 bases between. CDR3 coding DNA: TGTGCCAGCTCACCACCAGGGGACTATGGCTACACCTTC. Protein sequence: CASSPPGDYGYTF.

This sequence joins TRBV19 and TRBJ2-7; D possibly matches TRBD1 or TRBD2 (6 bases each). V shed 5 bases and J shed 3 bases, with 14 bases lying between them. The V gene's germline CDR1 is LNHDA and CDR2 SQIVND (reference sequence). This CDR3 spans 14 amino acids. As DNA, the CDR3 is TGTGCCAGTAGTTCTCCCGGGGGCTTCTACGAGCAGTACTTC. Its protein product is CASSSPGGFYEQYF.

The gene calls are TRBV25-1 and TRBJ1-6; a possible D gene is TRBD1 (5 bases). Trimming took 6 bases from V and 9 from J, leaving 21 bases between them. The CDR3 is 16 residues long. CDR1 is MGHDK, CDR2 SYGVNS, per germline. The CDR3 region has the DNA TGTGCCAGCAGGCCCTCCGGTAGGCAGGGAAGTTCACCCCTCCACTTT. It encodes CASRPSGRQGSSPLHF.

The V gene is TRBV2, the J gene TRBJ1-1; D may be TRBD1 (6 bases). The V and J ends lost 6 bases and 6 bases respectively, with 11 bases between them. Germline V lookup: CDR1 SNHLY, CDR2 FYNNEI. There are 12 residues in the CDR3. CDR3 sequence: CASRAGAAEAFF. The DNA of the CDR3 is TGTGCCAGCAGGGCAGGGGCGGCTGAAGCTTTCTTT.

The chain couples TRBV6-5 to TRBJ2-7; 10 positions match TRBD1. Per germline, CDR1 MNHEY and CDR2 SVGAGI. The J segment lost 2 bases and the V segment lost 0 bases, leaving 1 base of the junction unmatched. The length of the CDR3 is 15 residues. The CDR3 spells CASSYSGQGAYEQYF. CDR3 coding DNA: TGTGCCAGCAGTTACTCCGGACAGGGGGCCTACGAGCAGTACTTC.

This clonotype has just one count. The genes are TRBV19 and TRBJ2-5; D might be TRBD2 (6 bases). There are 14 residues in the CDR3. V was cut by 6 bases and J by 5 bases, with 16 bases left in between. CDR1 LNHDA and CDR2 SQIVND come from the germline V gene (reference sequence). The CDR3 sequence: CASRPRGSGETQYF. The CDR3, as DNA: TGTGCCAGTAGACCCCGCGGTAGCGGCGAGACCCAGTACTTC.